These T cell receptor beta chains were read from a single sample in a study of blood T cell repertoires in COVID-19. Clones were sequenced by immunoSEQ multiplex PCR, and TCRdb holds only the in-frame ones, with some missing. The sample includes approximately 240,000 clones, under 95% of them seen just once. The sample comprised PBMCs or T cells enriched from blood (not recorded which). Receptors originate from a young woman who had recovered from COVID-19. Each CDR3 is given without its conserved first and last residue.

>TRBV5-1
ASSLGTNTGELF
>TRBV2
ASTSGSGENTGELF
>TRBV7-8
ASSSPLRSRSNEQF
>TRBV4-3
ASSPKRYGGTNYGYT
>TRBV18
ASSPSSYNSPLH
>TRBV12-5
ASGHRDSYEAF
>TRBV6-5
ASSRDSYEQY
>TRBV18
ASSPRDRAEKLF
>TRBV6-5
ASSSFFGTENGYT
>TRBV11-3
ASGDSGIKYNEQF
>TRBV2
ANNEGTGFKNEQF
>TRBV2
ASSEGTGANEKLF
>TRBV30
VGTEHTDTQY
>TRBV27
ASSFGLARTPYEQY
>TRBV28
ASSRTGGYEQY
>TRBV19
ASARRGELLPMNTEAF
>TRBV7-3
ASSLTRDYNEQF
>TRBV27
ASSFSRDRDGMNTEAF
>TRBV4-1
ASSQDRTANSPLH
>TRBV4-2
ASSQGAAWGYT
>TRBV5-1
ASSLAGGPTDTQY
>TRBV7-3
ASSLDRGTPYEQY
>TRBV28
ASSPLELLNEQF
>TRBV11-3
ASSPMGAVVETQY
>TRBV12-3/TRBV12-4
ASSLGLVQF
>TRBV6-2/TRBV6-3
ASSRDTYNEQF
>TRBV7-6
ASSLRVQETQY
>TRBV5-4
ASSRGQLSESPLH
>TRBV5-4
ASSLDLGGGETQY
>TRBV20-1
SASAPRGYGYT
>TRBV7-6
ASSLVQDTDTQY
>TRBV11-3
ASNGKDSANTGELF
>TRBV12-3/TRBV12-4
ASSPSNTIY
>TRBV9
ASSVGTSGYEQY
>TRBV7-9
ASSTLSPGTGDYT
>TRBV25-1
ASSLGNQPQH
>TRBV18
ASSPSSGGANANYGYT
>TRBV7-8
ASSLEASGAYEQY
>TRBV2
ATNGGQGRKY
>TRBV4-3
ASSQGLGGDLGETQY
>TRBV28
ASSDRQGARTEAF
>TRBV5-5
ASSLDRNFRNEQF
>TRBV28
ASSFRGDLRNEQF
>TRBV20-1
SASFRVERNEQF
>TRBV24-1
ATSGNRGRGGYT
>TRBV19
ASIGTGDTEAF
>TRBV19
ASSPRQGVQPQH
>TRBV28
ASSLLEGQGENIQY
>TRBV9
ASSPSTGLNTEAF
>TRBV19
ASRARQAENTEAF
>TRBV4-2
ASSQVGGSGANVLT
>TRBV4-1
ASSQRRGGVTDTQY
>TRBV6-5
AGLGRGGSNYGYT
>TRBV19
ASSRGGFSNQPQH
>TRBV3-1/TRBV3-2
ASSQGDRATEAF
>TRBV14
ASSPFGDLENYGYT
>TRBV7-2
ASSLTGTGGVKAKNIQY
>TRBV3-1/TRBV3-2
ATRLADEQF
>TRBV9
ASSPNPGDSLEQY